This T cell receptor beta chain was captured by sequencing in a study of shared clonotypes between healthy human individuals. Study summary: There were three CD4 naive, three CD4 memory, two CD8 naive and one CD8 memory plates per donor. General study results and limits: Some naive CD4 clonotypes, around 5%, turned up in common across four donors. The expectation was that sequencing depth would affect clonotype sharing among donors.

As defined, naive CD8 cells were CD45RO-negative and positively selected for CCR7, with terminally differentiated effector memory CD45RA+ cells excluded. Profiled with immunoSEQ multiplex PCR; TCRdb holds only in-frame clones, not every one. The data contain hundreds of thousands of clones, approximately 96% of them seen just once; the ten biggest clones take up 0.11%. Trimming removed 1 base at V and 8 bases at J, with 14 bases between. CDR3 length: 14 residues. CDR1 is LNHDA and CDR2 is SQIVND in the germline V gene (reference sequence). In regard to this clone: The antigen remains undetermined.

The clonotype originates from a woman aged 25 to 39 in good health. V gene TRBV19 combines with J gene TRBJ1-2, with D tentatively TRBD1 (5 bases). Sequencing was carried out using naive CD8+ T cells sorted from blood. DNA for the CDR3: TGTGCCAGTAGTATAGCCCCCAGGGCAGGCGGCTACACCTTC. Translated, it gives CASSIAPRAGGYTF.